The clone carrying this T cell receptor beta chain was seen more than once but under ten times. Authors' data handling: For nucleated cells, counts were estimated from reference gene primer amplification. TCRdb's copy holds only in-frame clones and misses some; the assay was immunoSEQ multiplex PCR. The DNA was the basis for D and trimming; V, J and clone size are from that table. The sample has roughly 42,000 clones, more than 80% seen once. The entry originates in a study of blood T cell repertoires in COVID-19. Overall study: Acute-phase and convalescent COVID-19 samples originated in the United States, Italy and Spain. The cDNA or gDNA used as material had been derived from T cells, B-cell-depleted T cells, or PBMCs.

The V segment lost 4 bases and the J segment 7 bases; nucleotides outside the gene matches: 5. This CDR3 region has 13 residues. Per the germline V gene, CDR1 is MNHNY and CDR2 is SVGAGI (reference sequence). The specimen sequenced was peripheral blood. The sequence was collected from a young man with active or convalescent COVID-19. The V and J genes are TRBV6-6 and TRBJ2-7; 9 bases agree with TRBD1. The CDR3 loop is CASSSTGGNEQYV. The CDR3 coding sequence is TGTGCCAGCAGTTCCACAGGGGGCAATGAGCAGTACGTC.